This TCR beta chain is drawn from a study of CD8+ T cells in alopecia areata. At the level of the study: Each of the treated patients was given oral tofacitinib, 5 to 10 mg twice daily, for moderate-to-severe alopecia areata. A 6-month period off drug followed tofacitinib, which lasted 6 to 18 months.

With V trimmed by 4 bases and J by 6 bases, 9 bases remained unmatched. The CDR3 consists of 15 residues. Germline CDR1 is SGHDN and CDR2 is FVKESK. Study results and caveats: Between patients, shared TCR sequences were less clear than in mice. This was possibly due in part to HLA diversity in the patient population.

This clone was observed a few times. Its matching antigen is unknown. Isolated RNA was reverse transcribed into cDNA used as the sequencing template. Sequencing used immunoSEQ multiplex PCR; TCRdb keeps in-frame clones, though not all of them. The sample holds fewer than 150,000 clones, approximately 38% seen once. The J gene is TRBJ2-4, the V gene TRBV14; TRBD1 aligns across 7 bases. The clonotype comes from a human donor with alopecia areata. The sequencing sample was made of CD4+ T cells sorted from blood. The CDR3 bases are TGTGCCAGCAGCCCACAAACAGGGGACGGAAACATTCAGTACTTC. Translation: CASSPQTGDGNIQYF.